The T cell receptor (beta chain) under discussion was sequenced for a study of blood T cell repertoires in COVID-19. Background on the study: Spain, Italy and the United States supplied samples that represented acute and convalescent COVID-19. From T cells, B-cell-depleted T cells, or PBMCs came the material, which was cDNA or gDNA.

The CDR3 covers 13 residues. Germline V gene data show CDR1 as KGHDR and CDR2 as SFDVKD. Deletions cut 5 bases from V and 4 bases from J, with 8 bases between. The assay was immunoSEQ multiplex PCR, and TCRdb's table has in-frame clones only and misses some. Of 120,000 to 150,000 clones in the sample, about 83% were seen once. The chain uses TRBV24-1 and TRBJ1-5; D remains ambiguous. The sequence was obtained from a young man with COVID-19, enrolled during active disease. Sequencing used peripheral blood. The DNA of the CDR3 is TGTGCCACCAGTGGTCCAGTGAATCAGCCCCAGCATTTT. This sequence encodes CATSGPVNQPQHF.